This T cell receptor beta chain was obtained from a study of early T cells in non-severe SARS-CoV-2 infection. The CDR3 runs to 16 residues. Looked up from germline, CDR1 is SGHRS and CDR2 is YFSETQ. J gave up 1 base and V 0 bases, and 4 bases lay outside the gene matches. The table lists this clonotype with many counts. Each CDR3 protein is one row after TCRdb ran MiXCR on the 5' RACE reads. The data contain tens of thousands of distinct CDR3 sequences, roughly 5.3% of them singletons. This TCR came from an adult who was a healthcare worker with PCR-confirmed SARS-CoV-2 infection or an uninfected control (not recorded which). What was sequenced was whole blood. The V gene is TRBV5-1, the J gene TRBJ2-1, with TRBD2 matching 7 bases. The CDR3 sequence: CASSLGLAVSYNEQFF. The CDR3 coding sequence is TGCGCCAGCAGCTTGGGGCTAGCGGTATCCTACAATGAGCAGTTCTTC. Looking up the rest from reference TRBV5-1 and TRBJ2-1 gives the full variable domain: KAGVTQTPRYLIKTRGQQVTLSCSPISGHRSVSWYQQTPGQGLQFLFEYFSETQRNKGNFPGRFSGRQFSNSRSEMNVSTLELGDSALYLCASSLGLAVSYNEQFFGPGTRLTVL.